The rows below give T cell receptor beta chains drawn from one sample of a study of T cells in Graves' hyperthyroidism and ophthalmopathy. TCRdb reanalysed the multiplex PCR reads using MiXCR and keeps one entry per CDR3 protein. The table lists approximately 620,000 distinct CDR3 sequences, approximately 15% of them singletons. The sample consisted of blood. Receptors originate from a woman between 35 and 50 years old with Graves' ophthalmopathy. The CDR3 runs from the conserved cysteine through the conserved F or W. Size is omitted from some rows. Given values are once, few, many or a class for expanded clones.

length,size,V,J,CDR3
15,many,TRBV30,TRBJ2-2,CAWSVRLQGAGELFF
16,.,TRBV4-1,TRBJ1-6,CASSQVNRVADSPLHF
14,few,TRBV6-1,TRBJ2-2,CASRTSGNSGELFF
16,many,TRBV7-6,TRBJ1-1,CASSPQTGGMNTEAFF
14,many,TRBV20-1,TRBJ1-1,CSAVYLVRITEAFF
19,.,TRBV5-1,TRBJ2-6,CASSSTQGLPNSGANVLTF
17,many,TRBV7-6,TRBJ2-1,CASSLAGGRSTLNEQFF
14,.,TRBV12-3/TRBV12-4,TRBJ2-7,CASSLSDRGYEQYF
15,many,TRBV18,TRBJ1-6,CASSPGQGETSPLHF
15,few,TRBV11-1,TRBJ2-2,CASSTTSGRSGELFF
14,.,TRBV2,TRBJ2-1,CASSGSVRMSEQFF
14,many,TRBV11-2,TRBJ2-3,CASSQRAGADTQYF
15,.,TRBV4-1,TRBJ2-7,CASSQTESYSYEQYF
14,many,TRBV7-9,TRBJ2-1,CASSLLAGDNEQFF
15,many,TRBV18,TRBJ1-4,CASSQLEGPNEKLFF
12,many,TRBV30,TRBJ2-1,CAWSRNYNEQFF
16,many,TRBV7-2,TRBJ2-1,CASSYDSSGGPNEQFF
16,few,TRBV7-9,TRBJ2-3,CASSPNSGRGTDTQYF
15,few,TRBV12-3/TRBV12-4,TRBJ2-1,CASSPLGATPNEQFF
16,.,TRBV11-2,TRBJ2-6,CASSRGRGQWANVLTF
13,many,TRBV28,TRBJ1-1,CASRRLADTEAFF
15,many,TRBV3-1,TRBJ2-3,CASSQDPGTAYTQYF
19,few,TRBV30,TRBJ2-1,CAWSVQAGWGGSSYNEQFF
13,many,TRBV5-1,TRBJ2-7,CASSLDPGREQYF
15,many,TRBV6-1,TRBJ2-7,CASSERVAGPYEQYF
14,few,TRBV4-1,TRBJ1-6,CASTSVGDNSPLHF
15,.,TRBV6-1,TRBJ1-2,CASSDGQGNFGGYTF
14,few,TRBV2,TRBJ2-2,CASRTGTSVGELFF
17,.,TRBV7-9,TRBJ2-3,CASSLGGASGGTDTQYF
20,many,TRBV2,TRBJ2-3,CASSEGRQGTSGRGADTQYF
13,many,TRBV29-1,TRBJ2-1,CSVDRGIYNEQFF
17,.,TRBV12-3/TRBV12-4,TRBJ2-2,CASSSGTSGANTGELFF
14,few,TRBV20-1,TRBJ2-7,CSAITSGGPYEQYF
14,many,TRBV19,TRBJ1-4,CASSQGPTNEKLFF
15,many,TRBV3-1,TRBJ2-7,CASSQRTSGIYEQYF
18,few,TRBV2,TRBJ2-2,CASSERGEGQVNAGELFF
12,many,TRBV12-3/TRBV12-4,TRBJ2-1,CASSPIDNEQFF
15,few,TRBV19,TRBJ2-7,CASSNVYGQSYEQYF
20,few,TRBV27,TRBJ2-6,CASRAAIWTGEGSGANVLTF
15,few,TRBV15,TRBJ1-2,CATSRDLGEGYGYTF
16,many,TRBV3-1,TRBJ1-2,CASSQDSTTGAYGYTF
13,few,TRBV2,TRBJ1-6,CASSDQGNSPLHF
10,.,TRBV6-1,TRBJ2-4,CASSEGLRYF
15,few,TRBV2,TRBJ2-2,CASSVRALRTGELFF
16,many,TRBV5-8,TRBJ2-3,CASSLAARSSTDTQYF
15,.,TRBV5-8,TRBJ1-5,CASSRQGAISQPQHF
13,few,TRBV7-8,TRBJ2-1,CASSLVGWGEQFF
16,many,TRBV6-2/TRBV6-3,TRBJ1-1,CASTSNRGGSDTEAFF
11,many,TRBV30,TRBJ1-4,CAWSQSAKLFF
15,few,TRBV7-8,TRBJ2-2,CASSFSLANTGELFF